These 28 T cell receptor beta chains came from one sample sequenced in a study of T cell responses to AZD1222 COVID-19 vaccine. TCRdb's copy holds only in-frame clones and misses some; the assay was immunoSEQ multiplex PCR. The repertoire consists of 100,000 or so clones, with approximately 90% occurring once and the leading ten covering 15% to 20%. This specimen was peripheral blood, taken on day 0 of AZD1222 vaccination. These receptors were obtained from an adult in good health.

The CDR3 loop is CASSPPGGIGANGYTF. CDR3 in DNA: TGTGCCAGCAGCCCCCCGGGCGGGATCGGTGCGAATGGCTACACCTTC. This chain links TRBV7-2 with TRBJ1-2; D is ambiguous. Per the germline V gene, CDR1 is SGHTA and CDR2 is FQGNSA. The CDR3 is 16 residues long. V was shortened by 5 bases and J by 6 bases, with 22 bases between the two germline ends. Supplemented by reference TRBV7-2 and TRBJ1-2, the full variable domain reads GAGVSQSPSNKVTEKGKDVELRCDPISGHTALYWYRQSLGQGLEFLIYFQGNSAPDKSGLPSDRFSAERTGGSVSTLTIQRTQQEDSAVYLCASSPPGGIGANGYTFGSGTRLTVV.

This chain uses TRBV5-1 with TRBJ2-5; the D gene is possibly TRBD2 (5 bases). CDR1 is SGHRS, CDR2 YFSETQ, per germline. The CDR3 has 13 amino acids. V was trimmed by 3 bases and J by 4 bases, leaving 10 bases between them. In nucleotides, the CDR3 is TGCGCCAGCAGCTGGGGAGCCGGAGAGACCCAGTACTTC. It specifies CASSWGAGETQYF.

V usage is TRBV5-1 and J usage is TRBJ1-1; 7 bases are shared with TRBD1. From germline, CDR1 is SGHRS and CDR2 YFSETQ. V trimming: 7 bases; J trimming: 5 bases; junction bases outside the gene matches: 8. The CDR3 spans 13 residues. The DNA of the CDR3 is TGCGCCAGCCACCAGGGGGTTGGGACTGAAGCTTTCTTT. It specifies CASHQGVGTEAFF. Supplemented by reference TRBV5-1 and TRBJ1-1, the full variable domain reads KAGVTQTPRYLIKTRGQQVTLSCSPISGHRSVSWYQQTPGQGLQFLFEYFSETQRNKGNFPGRFSGRQFSNSRSEMNVSTLELGDSALYLCASHQGVGTEAFFGQGTRLTVV.

Only a few counts were recorded for this clone. The chain uses TRBV7-8 and TRBJ1-2; a weak D match, TRBD1 (6 bases). V gave up 5 bases and J gave up 7 bases, with 23 bases separating them. This CDR3 is 16 amino acids long. Per germline, CDR1 SGHVS and CDR2 FQNEAQ. DNA for the CDR3: TGTGCCAGCAGCCATGGCCCGCTCAGGGGAACCTTTGGCTACACCTTC. Amino acids: CASSHGPLRGTFGYTF.

The chain joins TRBV6-1 to TRBJ1-1; D uncertain. The germline V gene encodes CDR1 MNHNS and CDR2 SASEGT. The CDR3 totals 11 residues. V was shortened by 2 bases and J by 10 bases, with 8 bases between the two germline ends. The CDR3 protein is CASSEIQGAFF. The DNA of the CDR3 is TGTGCCAGCAGTGAAATCCAAGGAGCTTTCTTT.

The chain uses TRBV10-1 and TRBJ2-7, with D perhaps TRBD2 (5 bases). CDR3 length equals 16 residues. V was clipped by 3 bases and J by 0 bases, with 15 bases between them. Germline-derived CDR1 and CDR2 are WNHNN and SYGVQD (reference sequence). The CDR3 bases are TGCGCCAGCAGTGAAGGCCGGGAAGGGTACTCCTACGAGCAGTACTTC. This sequence encodes CASSEGREGYSYEQYF.

This chain uses TRBV3-1 (or the pseudogene TRBV3-2) with TRBJ2-1; D not resolved. The CDR3 contains 13 residues. V dropped 4 bases and J dropped 7 bases, with 11 bases sitting between them. CDR1 LGHDT and CDR2 YNNKEL come from the germline V gene (reference sequence). The CDR3 is CASSPKLENEQFF. In DNA form, the CDR3 reads TGTGCCAGCAGCCCCAAACTGGAGAATGAGCAGTTCTTC.

Remarks on this clone: Relative to the germline gene, one junction end is altered; a read error may explain this. The chain combines TRBV3-1 (or the pseudogene TRBV3-2) with TRBJ1-2, with a tentative D call TRBD1 (5 bases). The CDR3 loop spans 15 amino acids. Germline loops: CDR1 LGHDT, CDR2 YNNKEL (reference sequence). This CDR3 reads CASSQGRQGLNTGAF. The CDR3 DNA follows: TGTGCCAGCAGCCAAGGGCGGCAGGGCCTTAACACCGGGGCCTTC.

This rearrangement joins TRBV18 to TRBJ1-1, with 9 bases fitting TRBD1. Germline V gene lookup returns CDR1 KGHSH and CDR2 LQKENI. This CDR3 comprises 14 residues. The junction had 2 bases not matched to a gene; V was cut back by 5 bases and J by 1 base. The DNA of the CDR3 is TGTGCCAGCTCAGCGGGACAGGGGAACACTGAAGCTTTCTTT. It codes for CASSAGQGNTEAFF.

This chain links TRBV7-3 with TRBJ2-7, with D uncertain. In germline, CDR1 is SGHTA, CDR2 FQGTGA. Trimming left V 2 bases short and J 4 bases short, with 9 bases between. CDR3 length: 13 residues. CDR3 loop: CASSLEVSYEQYF. CDR3 DNA: TGTGCCAGCAGCTTAGAGGTGTCTTACGAGCAGTACTTC.

The rearrangement uses TRBV3-1 (or the pseudogene TRBV3-2) and TRBJ2-4, with unresolved D. The germline V gene has CDR1 LGHDT and CDR2 YNNKEL (reference sequence). The CDR3 contains 16 residues. The V and J ends lost 2 bases and 1 base respectively, with 12 bases between them. DNA of the CDR3: TGTGCCAGCAGCCAACGGCGGCCTGAGGCCAAAAACATTCAGTACTTC. Translating it yields CASSQRRPEAKNIQYF.

A single count supports this clone. The chain has TRBV7-6 and TRBJ1-1; possible D gene TRBD1, 6 bases. Germline V gives CDR1 SGHVS, CDR2 FNYEAQ. The CDR3 consists of 15 residues. V dropped 5 bases and J dropped 3 bases, with 16 bases sitting between them. CDR3 sequence reads: CASSPSTGFDTEAFF. The CDR3 DNA reads TGTGCCAGCAGCCCGTCAACAGGGTTCGACACTGAAGCTTTCTTT.

The chain uses TRBV5-1 and TRBJ1-2; the D is unclear. Germline CDR1 SGHRS, CDR2 YFSETQ. Between the trimmed V and J ends, which lost 2 bases and 4 bases, there was a span of 18 bases. The CDR3 loop spans 16 amino acids. This chain's CDR3 is CASSFQKADGPYGYTF. For the CDR3, the DNA is TGCGCCAGCAGCTTCCAAAAGGCGGACGGGCCCTATGGCTACACCTTC. Full variable domain (missing parts from reference TRBV5-1 and TRBJ1-2): KAGVTQTPRYLIKTRGQQVTLSCSPISGHRSVSWYQQTPGQGLQFLFEYFSETQRNKGNFPGRFSGRQFSNSRSEMNVSTLELGDSALYLCASSFQKADGPYGYTFGSGTRLTVV.

The chain uses TRBV29-1 and TRBJ1-1, with a tentative D call TRBD1 (6 bases). CDR1 is SQVTM, CDR2 ANQGSEA, per germline. The CDR3 length is 15 residues. V was trimmed by 4 bases and J by 10 bases, leaving 25 bases between them. In nucleotides, the CDR3 is TGCAGCGTTGTCCACCTCGGGGGGGCAGGGGCCGGAGCTTTCTTT. This sequence encodes CSVVHLGGAGAGAFF.

This chain connects TRBV5-1 to TRBJ2-7; TRBD2 matches 14 bases. The germline gives CDR1 SGHRS, CDR2 YFSETQ. V trimming: 4 bases; J trimming: 2 bases; junction bases outside the gene matches: 8. The CDR3 has 17 residues. CDR3 in DNA: TGCGCCAGCAGCCTGGGGACTAGCGGGAGTTGGGCCTACGAGCAGTACTTC. Amino acids: CASSLGTSGSWAYEQYF.

This chain uses TRBV7-2 with TRBJ1-2; D is perhaps TRBD1 (6 bases). Germline CDR1 and CDR2: SGHTA and FQGNSA. V was trimmed by 4 bases and J by 5 bases, leaving 11 bases between them. The CDR3 is made up of 13 amino acids. The CDR3: CASSSYTGYGYTF. For the CDR3, the DNA is TGTGCCAGCAGCTCTTACACAGGGTATGGCTACACCTTC.

The chain carries TRBV7-9 and TRBJ1-2; D is perhaps TRBD1 (5 bases). This CDR3 spans 15 amino acids. CDR1 and CDR2 from the germline V gene are SEHNR and FQNEAQ (reference sequence). Trimming took off 1 base at V and 8 bases at J, with 17 bases between the two ends. In DNA form, the CDR3 reads TGTGCCAGCAGCTTAGATGGGGGAAAAAGTGAAGGCTACACCTTC. This gives the protein CASSLDGGKSEGYTF.

This clone was detected a few times. The chain combines TRBV28 with TRBJ1-5, with D possibly being TRBD1 (6 bases). Germline CDR1 is MDHEN and CDR2 is SYDVKM. With 6 bases removed from V and 8 bases from J, the gap between germline ends came to 23 bases. This CDR3 has 16 residues. CDR3 DNA sequence: TGTGCCAGCAGCCGGCTTGGGGGCGCATCCGGCGAGCCCCAGCATTTT. It encodes CASSRLGGASGEPQHF.

V gene TRBV27 combines with J gene TRBJ1-2, with a weak D call TRBD1 (5 bases). CDR3 length equals 14 residues. Germline CDR1 MNHEY, CDR2 SMNVEV (reference sequence). Trimming left V 0 bases short and J 4 bases short, with 9 bases between. As DNA, the CDR3 is TGTGCCAGCAGTTTATCGCCAGGGATCTATGGCTACACCTTC. It encodes CASSLSPGIYGYTF.

This clone was seen just once. The chain has TRBV29-1 and TRBJ1-2; 8 bases map to TRBD1. The ends lost 3 bases at V and 4 bases at J; junction bases unmatched: 7. The CDR3 is 14 residues long. Germline CDR1 and CDR2: SQVTM and ANQGSEA. In nucleotides, the CDR3 is TGCAGCGTTGATCTGGCAGGGGGCGGCTATGGCTACACCTTC. It yields the protein CSVDLAGGGYGYTF.

The chain combines TRBV7-2 with TRBJ1-1, with D hard to call. The CDR3 covers 11 residues. V gave up 1 base and J gave up 10 bases, with 7 bases separating them. Germline values: CDR1 SGHTA, CDR2 FQGNSA. The CDR3 nucleotides read TGTGCCAGCAGCTTAGGGTTGGTAGCTTTCTTT. Translating it yields CASSLGLVAFF. The full variable domain, rest sourced from reference TRBV7-2 and TRBJ1-1, is GAGVSQSPSNKVTEKGKDVELRCDPISGHTALYWYRQSLGQGLEFLIYFQGNSAPDKSGLPSDRFSAERTGGSVSTLTIQRTQQEDSAVYLCASSLGLVAFFGQGTRLTVV.

The CDR3: CAWRIRTGTYSGNTIYF. As DNA, the CDR3 is TGTGCCTGGAGGATTAGGACAGGGACCTACTCTGGAAACACCATATATTTT. The chain combines TRBV30 with TRBJ1-3, with 8 bases that match TRBD1. The V and J ends lost 3 bases and 0 bases, in that order; junction bases with no gene match: 10. The CDR3 runs 17 residues. Germline V lookup: CDR1 GTSNPN, CDR2 SVGIG (reference sequence).

The chain links TRBV5-1 to TRBJ2-5; no clear D gene. V lost 1 base and J 3 bases, leaving 4 bases between the germline ends. This CDR3 region has 12 residues. From germline, CDR1 is SGHRS and CDR2 YFSETQ. CDR3 DNA: TGCGCCAGCAGCTTGAAGGAAGAGACCCAGTACTTC. It yields the protein CASSLKEETQYF. Looking up the rest from reference TRBV5-1 and TRBJ2-5 gives the full variable domain: KAGVTQTPRYLIKTRGQQVTLSCSPISGHRSVSWYQQTPGQGLQFLFEYFSETQRNKGNFPGRFSGRQFSNSRSEMNVSTLELGDSALYLCASSLKEETQYFGPGTRLLVL.

The chain carries TRBV7-2 and TRBJ2-1, with D unclear. The length of the CDR3 is 16 residues. V was shortened by 3 bases and J by 0 bases, with 12 bases between the two germline ends. Germline V gene sequence: CDR1 SGHTA, CDR2 FQGNSA. The CDR3: CASSLAGPSSYNEQFF. The CDR3 nucleotides are TGTGCCAGCAGCTTGGCCGGCCCGAGCTCCTACAATGAGCAGTTCTTC.

The chain employs TRBV19 and TRBJ1-5; 8 nucleotides agree with TRBD1. The V segment lost 6 bases and the J segment 5 bases; nucleotides outside the gene matches: 9. The CDR3 sequence is 15 residues long. Germline-derived CDR1 and CDR2 are LNHDA and SQIVND (reference sequence). The CDR3 sequence is CASSPGQAPDQPQHF. For the CDR3, the DNA is TGTGCCAGTAGCCCGGGACAGGCACCTGATCAGCCCCAGCATTTT. The full variable domain, in which reference TRBV19 and TRBJ1-5 provide the parts outside the CDR3, is DGGITQSPKYLFRKEGQNVTLSCEQNLNHDAMYWYRQDPGQGLRLIYYSQIVNDFQKGDIAEGYSVSREKKESFPLTVTSAQKNPTAFYLCASSPGQAPDQPQHFGDGTRLSIL.

The rearrangement uses TRBV7-2 and TRBJ2-1; D possibly corresponds to TRBD1 (5 bases). Germline V gene sequence: CDR1 SGHTA, CDR2 FQGNSA. V shed 2 bases and J shed 7 bases, with 15 bases lying between them. This CDR3 region has 15 residues. CDR3 DNA sequence: TGTGCCAGCAGCTTAAGGGCAGGGTCGCTGAATGAGCAGTTCTTC. Its translation: CASSLRAGSLNEQFF.

The chain uses TRBV19 and TRBJ2-7, with TRBD2 as a possible D gene (6 bases). V lost 5 bases to trimming and J lost 3 bases, with 11 bases between them. The CDR3 has 13 residues. The V gene's germline CDR1 is LNHDA and CDR2 SQIVND (reference sequence). CDR3 coding DNA: TGTGCCAGTAGTCTAGCGCCAAACTACGAGCAGTACTTC. This gives the protein CASSLAPNYEQYF.

The chain combines TRBV5-1 with TRBJ2-7; tentatively, D is TRBD1 or TRBD2 (6 bases each). This CDR3 has 13 residues. V lost 1 base, J lost 6 bases, and 11 bases lay in between. Germline assignment: CDR1 SGHRS and CDR2 YFSETQ. For the CDR3, the DNA is TGCGCCAGCAGCTTGTGGGGGGCAGGCGAGCAGTACTTC. Amino acids: CASSLWGAGEQYF.